The 20 T cell receptor beta chains presented below share a single source sample, sequenced in a study of T cell repertoires in cytomegalovirus infection. TCRdb called the reads again in MiXCR, with one record for every CDR3 protein. Among 680,000 or so distinct CDR3 sequences listed, roughly 35% were seen once. Source material: PBMCs. Source of these receptors: a human donor in good health (CMV status not recorded). Some clones in this sample may be carry-over from other donors' samples.

This clonotype has more than one count but fewer than ten. This chain uses TRBV12-3 or TRBV12-4 with TRBJ1-1; tentative D call: TRBD1 (5 bases). CDR3 size: 13 residues. Trimming pared 7 bases from V and 4 bases from J, leaving 13 bases between. CDR3 coding DNA: TGTGCCAGCAAACCGACAAGGGGCACTGAAGCTTTCTTT. This gives the protein CASKPTRGTEAFF.

This clonotype was observed a handful of times. V is TRBV28 and J is TRBJ1-1; no clear D. The V gene lost 6 bases and the J gene lost 7 bases, with 6 bases spanning the gap. Germline V gives CDR1 MDHEN, CDR2 SYDVKM. This CDR3 is built from 10 residues. The CDR3 here is CASSLSEAFF. The CDR3 DNA reads as TGTGCCAGCAGCCTAAGTGAAGCTTTCTTT.

The rearrangement joins TRBV28 to TRBJ2-1; D is possibly TRBD1 (6 bases). Germline V gene lookup returns CDR1 MDHEN and CDR2 SYDVKM. V was trimmed by 7 bases and J by 7 bases, leaving 17 bases between them. CDR3 size: 14 residues. The chain's CDR3 is CASIGAGVLNEQFF. DNA of the CDR3: TGTGCCAGCATCGGGGCAGGGGTCTTAAATGAGCAGTTCTTC.

CDR3 sequence reads: CASSLFSTSHEQYF. The CDR3 nucleotides read TGTGCCAGCAGTTTGTTCTCGACTAGCCACGAGCAGTACTTC. The chain combines TRBV27 with TRBJ2-7; 7 nucleotides align to TRBD2. V lost 3 bases, J lost 5 bases, and 7 bases stayed unmatched. Germline V gene data show CDR1 as MNHEY and CDR2 as SMNVEV (reference sequence). The CDR3 runs to 14 residues.

This clonotype was seen only a few times. This chain connects TRBV19 to TRBJ1-1; TRBD1 aligns across 7 bases. The CDR3 length is 13 residues. V lost 10 bases, J lost 6 bases, and 11 bases stayed unmatched. Germline V gene lookup returns CDR1 LNHDA and CDR2 SQIVND (reference sequence). The CDR3 nucleotides are TGTGCCAACGCCCAGGACAGGCGAGCTGAAGCTTTCTTT. Its protein product is CANAQDRRAEAFF. The full variable domain, in which reference TRBV19 and TRBJ1-1 provide the parts outside the CDR3, is DGGITQSPKYLFRKEGQNVTLSCEQNLNHDAMYWYRQDPGQGLRLIYYSQIVNDFQKGDIAEGYSVSREKKESFPLTVTSAQKNPTAFYLCANAQDRRAEAFFGQGTRLTVV.

The sample holds a few counts of this clonotype. The DNA is left out, because the CDR3 cannot be placed on it with certainty; the CDR3 is given as TCRdb lists it. The chain employs TRBV20-1 and TRBJ2-3; the table's D gene call, TRBD2, was not cross checked with the DNA. The CDR3 adds up to 15 amino acids, both ends counted. In germline, CDR1 is DFQATT, CDR2 SNEGSKA (reference sequence). CDR3 protein: CSARVWRGRSDTQYF.

The chain links TRBV20-1 to TRBJ1-2, with TRBD1 matching over 10 bases. Germline assignment: CDR1 DFQATT and CDR2 SNEGSKA (reference sequence). Trimming took 6 bases from V and 7 from J; bases not matched to a gene: 14. CDR3 length: 15 residues. The CDR3 is CSARRWTGGTSGYTF. The CDR3 DNA reads TGCAGTGCCCGGAGGTGGACAGGGGGTACCTCTGGCTACACCTTC.

V gene TRBV28 combines with J gene TRBJ2-1, with D perhaps matching TRBD2 (5 bases). Trimming took 4 bases from V and 8 from J, leaving 21 bases between them. Per germline, CDR1 MDHEN and CDR2 SYDVKM. The CDR3 length is 16 residues. Written as DNA, the CDR3 is TGTGCCAGCAGTTCCGAGCGGCCCTCCCTCGTGTATGAGCAGTTCTTC. It codes for CASSSERPSLVYEQFF.

The CDR3, as DNA: TGTGCCAGCAGTGAATTTATGGACACTGAAGCTTTCTTT. Translated, it gives CASSEFMDTEAFF. J is TRBJ1-1 and V is TRBV6-1; D unclear. This CDR3 spans 13 amino acids. V lost 2 bases and J 3 bases, leaving 7 bases between the germline ends. Germline V CDR1 and CDR2: MNHNS, SASEGT.

V and J are TRBV6-5 and TRBJ1-2, with 8 bases lining up with TRBD1. Trimming removed 2 bases from V and 2 bases from J; junction bases left unmatched: 10. CDR1 is MNHEY, CDR2 SVGAGI, per germline. The CDR3 has 17 amino acids. In nucleotides, the CDR3 is TGTGCCAGCAGTTACCGCGACAGGGGACGAGGGAACTATGGCTACACCTTC. Its translation: CASSYRDRGRGNYGYTF.

This clonotype turned up a few times. This sequence joins TRBV7-9 and TRBJ1-1, with 9 bases fitting TRBD1. Germline V gene lookup returns CDR1 SEHNR and CDR2 FQNEAQ (reference sequence). CDR3 size: 15 residues. V trimming: 5 bases; J trimming: 0 bases; junction bases outside the gene matches: 4. CDR3 in amino acids: CASSIGTGMNTEAFF. CDR3 DNA: TGTGCCAGCAGCATCGGGACAGGGATGAACACTGAAGCTTTCTTT. The entire variable domain, with the rest obtained from reference TRBV7-9 and TRBJ1-1, is as follows: DTGVSQNPRHKITKRGQNVTFRCDPISEHNRLYWYRQTLGQGPEFLTYFQNEAQLEKSRLLSDRFSAERPKGSFSTLEIQRTEQGDSAMYLCASSIGTGMNTEAFFGQGTRLTVV.

The genes are TRBV10-3 and TRBJ2-2; 7 nucleotides agree with TRBD1. CDR3 length equals 16 residues. Germline V gene data show CDR1 as ENHRY and CDR2 as SYGVKD. The junction had 12 bases not matched to a gene; V was cut back by 6 bases and J by 5 bases. The CDR3 sequence: CAISAPPQGTTGELFF. CDR3 DNA: TGTGCCATCAGCGCACCCCCACAGGGGACGACCGGGGAGCTGTTTTTT.

This clonotype was seen only a few times. The chain's CDR3 is CASSFGGNSNQPQHF. CDR3 in DNA: TGTGCCAGCAGTTTTGGGGGTAATAGCAATCAGCCCCAGCATTTT. This sequence joins TRBV12-3 or TRBV12-4 and TRBJ1-5; weak D call: TRBD1 (5 bases). The length of the CDR3 is 15 residues. Trimming took off 3 bases at V and 0 bases at J, with 9 bases between the two ends.

This clonotype was detected only a few times. V gene TRBV6-5 combines with J gene TRBJ1-5; D may be TRBD1 (6 bases). V dropped 2 bases and J dropped 9 bases, with 17 bases sitting between them. CDR3 length: 15 residues. Germline CDR1 reads MNHEY; CDR2 reads SVGAGI. The CDR3 sequence is CASSYGGAAKWPQHF. Written as DNA, the CDR3 is TGTGCCAGCAGTTACGGGGGGGCAGCGAAATGGCCCCAGCATTTT.

This clonotype came up a few times. J is TRBJ2-5 and V is TRBV28; 8 nucleotides align to TRBD1. The V and J ends lost 1 base and 2 bases, in that order; junction bases with no gene match: 6. Germline CDR1 and CDR2: MDHEN and SYDVKM. The CDR3 is made up of 16 amino acids. CDR3 nucleotide sequence: TGTGCCAGCAGTTTATTCGGGCAGGGGGCTCAAGAGACCCAGTACTTC. Its protein is CASSLFGQGAQETQYF.

With respect to this clonotype: At one boundary the junction diverges from the germline segment, which might be a read error. The CDR3 bases are TGCGCCAGCTGTGACTGGGCCTCCTACAATGAGCAGTTCTTC. It translates to CASCDWASYNEQFF. The J gene is TRBJ2-1, the V gene TRBV10-2; no clear D. From germline, CDR1 is WSHSY and CDR2 SAAADI. CDR3 length: 14 amino acids.

This clonotype was seen more than once but under ten times. The chain employs TRBV12-3 or TRBV12-4 and TRBJ1-3; D is unclear. V was clipped by 5 bases and J by 0 bases, with 11 bases between them. This CDR3 spans 15 amino acids. CDR3 sequence reads: CASSRTGSSGNTIYF. CDR3 DNA: TGTGCCAGCAGTCGGACGGGGAGCTCTGGAAACACCATATATTTT.

The chain has TRBV29-1 and TRBJ1-1; TRBD1 is a possible D gene (6 bases). The CDR3 runs 13 residues. Germline values: CDR1 SQVTM, CDR2 ANQGSEA. V was trimmed by 6 bases and J by 4 bases, leaving 15 bases between them. For the CDR3, the DNA is TGCAGCGTGCGGAGGGGGGCCGGCACTGAAGCTTTCTTT. This codes for CSVRRGAGTEAFF.

This clonotype has ten or more counts. The junction departs from germline at one end; a sequencing error may be responsible. This rearrangement joins TRBV12-3 or TRBV12-4 to TRBJ2-3; D is unclear. The CDR3 spans 13 residues. The chain's CDR3 is CASSLVSTDTQYF. The CDR3 region has the DNA TGTGCCAGCAGCTTAGTCTCAACAGATACGCAGTATTTT.

The chain has TRBV6-1 and TRBJ1-2; D unclear. The CDR3 loop spans 13 amino acids. Germline V gene lookup returns CDR1 MNHNS and CDR2 SASEGT. The ends were cut back, 2 bases at V and 4 bases at J, with 8 bases in the middle. CDR3 loop: CASSERRIYGYTF. CDR3 in DNA: TGTGCCAGCAGTGAACGGCGGATCTATGGCTACACCTTC.